The next 10 T cell receptor beta chains were all read from a single sample in a study of blood T cell repertoires in COVID-19. TCRdb's copy holds only in-frame clones and misses some; the assay was immunoSEQ multiplex PCR. The sample contains approximately 150,000 clones, roughly 84% of which appear only once. The sample taken for sequencing was peripheral blood. The source is a man between 65 and 79 years old with active or convalescent COVID-19.

This chain connects TRBV18 to TRBJ1-2; no reliable D call. Trimming shortened V by 0 bases and J by 4 bases, and 6 bases separated the two germline ends. There are 13 residues in the CDR3. Looked up from germline, CDR1 is KGHSH and CDR2 is LQKENI. This CDR3 is CASSPPASYGYTF. CDR3 in DNA: TGTGCCAGCTCACCACCAGCCTCCTATGGCTACACCTTC.

The chain has TRBV5-5 and TRBJ1-2; 7 bases map to TRBD1. The germline gives CDR1 SGHKS, CDR2 YYEKEE (reference sequence). This CDR3 spans 15 amino acids. V lost 4 bases, J lost 2 bases, and 8 bases stayed unmatched. CDR3: CASSHPRQGNYGYTF. DNA of the CDR3: TGTGCCAGCAGCCACCCGAGACAGGGAAACTATGGCTACACCTTC.

The rearrangement links TRBV5-1 to TRBJ2-1; 7 bases fit TRBD1. V lost 6 bases to trimming and J lost 4 bases; unmatched junction nucleotides: 7. Per the germline V gene, CDR1 is SGHRS and CDR2 is YFSETQ. CDR3 length equals 14 residues. CDR3 sequence: CASTNRGLYNEQFF. The CDR3 DNA reads as TGCGCCAGCACCAACAGGGGATTGTACAATGAGCAGTTCTTC.

The chain combines TRBV5-1 with TRBJ2-5, with 8 bases fitting TRBD2. The germline CDR1 and CDR2 sequences are SGHRS and YFSETQ. The CDR3 is 15 residues long. The V gene end was trimmed by 2 bases and the J gene end by 4 bases; junction bases not matched to a gene: 7. CDR3 residues: CASSFRGGIVETQYF. DNA of the CDR3: TGCGCCAGCAGCTTTCGCGGGGGGATAGTAGAGACCCAGTACTTC.

V usage is TRBV15 and J usage is TRBJ2-1, with D possibly being TRBD1 (6 bases). Germline V gene data show CDR1 as LNHNV and CDR2 as YYDKDF (reference sequence). The CDR3 has 15 residues. With 2 bases removed from V and 0 bases from J, the gap between germline ends came to 8 bases. CDR3 residues: CATSRLTGSYNEQFF. The CDR3 DNA reads TGTGCCACCAGCAGACTGACAGGCTCCTACAATGAGCAGTTCTTC. Looking up the rest from reference TRBV15 and TRBJ2-1 gives the full variable domain: DAMVIQNPRYQVTQFGKPVTLSCSQTLNHNVMYWYQQKSSQAPKLLFHYYDKDFNNEADTPDNFQSRRPNTSFCFLDIRSPGLGDTAMYLCATSRLTGSYNEQFFGPGTRLTVL.

This clone was recorded once. V is TRBV28 and J is TRBJ2-7, with 8 bases aligning to TRBD2. Germline V CDR1 and CDR2: MDHEN, SYDVKM. The V gene end was trimmed by 0 bases and the J gene end by 3 bases; junction bases not matched to a gene: 13. The CDR3 runs 18 residues. CDR3 DNA: TGTGCCAGCAGTTTATGGGGGGTTAGCGGGACCCAACGCTACGAGCAGTACTTC. Protein sequence: CASSLWGVSGTQRYEQYF.

V usage is TRBV5-8 and J usage is TRBJ1-4; TRBD1 aligns across 10 bases. The CDR3 length is 18 residues. Germline CDR1 reads SGHTS; CDR2 reads YDEGEE. V lost 5 bases and J lost 0; bases outside the gene matches: 10. The CDR3 here is CASRKGTGAAATNEKLFF. Here the CDR3 DNA reads TGTGCCAGCAGAAAAGGGACAGGGGCAGCGGCAACTAATGAAAAACTGTTTTTT.

Of note for this clone: The same CDR3 arises from other DNA sequences in this sample as well. The rearrangement links TRBV7-2 to TRBJ2-1, with a tentative D call TRBD2 (7 bases). CDR1 is SGHTA and CDR2 is FQGNSA in the germline V gene. V was trimmed by 0 bases and J by 2 bases, leaving 8 bases between them. This CDR3 region has 15 residues. The DNA of the CDR3 is TGTGCCAGCAGCTTAGCCGGGGGGCCCTACAATGAGCAGTTCTTC. Its translation: CASSLAGGPYNEQFF. Variable domain in full (rest from reference TRBV7-2 and TRBJ2-1): GAGVSQSPSNKVTEKGKDVELRCDPISGHTALYWYRQSLGQGLEFLIYFQGNSAPDKSGLPSDRFSAERTGGSVSTLTIQRTQQEDSAVYLCASSLAGGPYNEQFFGPGTRLTVL.

The J gene is TRBJ1-5, the V gene TRBV7-9; no clear D. The V gene's germline CDR1 is SEHNR and CDR2 FQNEAQ (reference sequence). CDR3 size: 11 residues. Trimming took off 8 bases at V and 4 bases at J, with 6 bases between the two ends. The CDR3 nucleotides are TGTGCCAGCGGAGAGAATCAGCCCCAGCATTTT. Translating gives CASGENQPQHF.

This chain links TRBV3-1 (or the pseudogene TRBV3-2) with TRBJ1-6; tentatively, D is TRBD1 (6 bases). The ends were cut back, 0 bases at V and 7 bases at J, with 10 bases in the middle. The CDR3 sequence is 15 residues long. Looked up from germline, CDR1 is LGHDT and CDR2 is YNNKEL (reference sequence). The CDR3 DNA reads as TGTGCCAGCAGCCAAGATTGGGGGCAGAATTCACCCCTCCACTTT. Its translation is CASSQDWGQNSPLHF.